This is a list of T cell receptor beta chains from one sample in a study of blood T cell repertoires in COVID-19. This table comes from immunoSEQ multiplex PCR, and its TCRdb copy is limited to in-frame clones, with some not included. The sample lists some 320,000 clones, 65% to 90% occurring once. The sample comprised peripheral blood. Source of these receptors: a human donor in a cohort sampled during active COVID-19. Both conserved end residues are part of each CDR3. The D gene is left open where the match is weak. Where a row states a size, it is once, few, many or the class of an expanded clone; other rows omit it.

size	D	V	J	DNA	CDR3
-	TRBD1	TRBV24-1	TRBJ1-2	TGTGCCACCAGGGGGACAGAGACACTTGGCTACACCTTC	CATRGTETLGYTF
-	-	TRBV12-5	TRBJ1-2	TGTGCTAGTGGTTTGGTCCCCTTGTTGACAGACGCTTCTTTGGGAGGCTACACCTTC	CASGLVPLLTDASLGGYTF
-	-	TRBV10-3	TRBJ1-1	TGTGCCATGCGGGGGGCCCTCAACGCTGAAGCTTTCTTT	CAMRGALNAEAFF
-	TRBD1	TRBV20-1	TRBJ1-1	TGCAGTGTTTACAGGGGGGATGGGGCTTTCTTT	CSVYRGDGAFF
once	TRBD1	TRBV30	TRBJ1-2	TGTGCCTGGAGTCGGACAGGATATGGCTACACCTTC	CAWSRTGYGYTF
-	-	TRBV7-2	TRBJ2-1	TGTGCCAGCAGCTTATTGGGGGGGCACGATGAGCAGTTCTTC	CASSLLGGHDEQFF
-	-	TRBV5-6	TRBJ1-6	TGTGCCAGCAGGTGGACAGAGGAGTATAATTCACCCCTCCACTTT	CASRWTEEYNSPLHF
-	-	TRBV7-3	TRBJ1-2	TGTGCCAGCAGCTTAAGGGCAGGGGAGTCAGACTATGGCTACACCTTC	CASSLRAGESDYGYTF
-	-	TRBV14	TRBJ1-3	TGTGCCAGCAGCCAAGTTCCGGTATCTGGAAACACCATATATTTT	CASSQVPVSGNTIYF
-	-	TRBV11-3	TRBJ1-2	TGTGCCAGCAGCTTAAAGTCAGGATTGGGCTATGGCTACACCTTC	CASSLKSGLGYGYTF
-	TRBD1	TRBV19	TRBJ2-7	TGTGCCAGCGCTACAGGGGGCTCCTACGAGCAGTACTTC	CASATGGSYEQYF
-	TRBD2	TRBV10-3	TRBJ2-1	TGTGCCATCAGTACCGGCGGGGGGATGAGCTCCTACAATGAGCAGTTCTTC	CAISTGGGMSSYNEQFF
-	-	TRBV19	TRBJ1-2	TGTGCCAGTATTGCGGCTAACTATGGCTACACCTTC	CASIAANYGYTF
-	-	TRBV10-1	TRBJ1-1	TGCGCCAGCAGTGATGGGGGGAATGAAGCTTTCTTT	CASSDGGNEAFF
-	-	TRBV5-4	TRBJ2-7	TGTGCCAGCAGCTCCTCTGGAGGGTCGACCTACGAGCAGTACTTC	CASSSSGGSTYEQYF
-	-	TRBV15	TRBJ1-2	TGTGCCACCAGCACGGGACGGACAGTTAACTATGGCTACACCTTC	CATSTGRTVNYGYTF
once	-	TRBV6-5	TRBJ1-2	TGTGCCAGCAGTTACCACAGGGAATGGAGCTATGGCTACACCTTC	CASSYHREWSYGYTF
few	-	TRBV19	TRBJ1-5	TGTGCCAGTAGTATTCGAGGGTTGGACAGCAATCAGCCCCAGCATTTT	CASSIRGLDSNQPQHF
once	-	TRBV10-3	TRBJ1-2	TGTGCCATCAGTGTCCGGGACAACCCTAACTATGGCTACACCTTC	CAISVRDNPNYGYTF
-	-	TRBV6-2/TRBV6-3	TRBJ1-2	TGTGCCAGCAGTCGCGGGACGGCTAACTATGGCTACACCTTC	CASSRGTANYGYTF
-	-	TRBV19	TRBJ1-6	TGTGCCACCAAAAACAAAGGGGACACCCTAGGGTCACCCCTCCACTTT	CATKNKGDTLGSPLHF
few	-	TRBV5-1	TRBJ1-5	TGCGCCAGCAGCTTGGACGGAGGCAATCAGCCCCAGCATTTT	CASSLDGGNQPQHF
-	-	TRBV6-2/TRBV6-3	TRBJ2-2	TGTGCCAGCAGCGAAATCAAGAGCGGGTCGAACACCGGGGAGCTGTTTTTT	CASSEIKSGSNTGELFF
-	-	TRBV19	TRBJ1-1	TGTGCCAGTATTGTTGACACTTTGAACACTGAAGCTTTCTTT	CASIVDTLNTEAFF
-	-	TRBV6-5	TRBJ2-7	TGTGCCAGCAGTTACGGGTATGGCCCGGGCGAGCAGTACTTC	CASSYGYGPGEQYF
-	TRBD2	TRBV6-1	TRBJ2-7	TGTGCCAGCAGTGAAGTTGTAGGGACTAGTATCCACGAGCAGTACTTC	CASSEVVGTSIHEQYF
-	-	TRBV6-5	TRBJ1-1	TGTGCCAGCAGCCCCGACATTTTCGAAGCTTTCTTT	CASSPDIFEAFF
-	-	TRBV6-5	TRBJ1-1	TGTGCCAGCAGCCTACCTAAAGAAGCTTTCTTT	CASSLPKEAFF
-	TRBD2	TRBV9	TRBJ2-3	TGTGCCAGCAGCGTAGCGGTGGGACTAGCGGGGGTGGAAGATACGCAGTATTTT	CASSVAVGLAGVEDTQYF
-	-	TRBV27	TRBJ2-3	TGTGCCAGCAGTCCCCTGATTTCCGACAGGGATACGCAGTATTTT	CASSPLISDRDTQYF
-	-	TRBV5-1	TRBJ1-4	TGCGCCAGCCGCCCTCCTCGGCGGACTAATGAAAAACTGTTTTTT	CASRPPRRTNEKLFF
-	-	TRBV14	TRBJ2-7	TGTGCCAGCAGCCAAGAAAGGGGAGGAGACTACGAGCAGTACTTC	CASSQERGGDYEQYF
-	-	TRBV14	TRBJ1-4	TGTGCCAGCAGCCAAAGGTTAATTTCCGGGACAAGCAATGAAAAACTGTTTTTT	CASSQRLISGTSNEKLFF
-	TRBD1	TRBV12-5	TRBJ2-7	TGTGCTAGTGGTTTTATGGGGACAGGGGACTACGAGCAGTACTTC	CASGFMGTGDYEQYF
few	-	TRBV12-3/TRBV12-4	TRBJ1-5	TGTGCCAGCAGGGCAGGGGGCAATCAGCCCCAGCATTTT	CASRAGGNQPQHF
-	-	TRBV9	TRBJ2-5	TGTGCCAGCAGCGTAGGTAAAGGACAGATACAAGAGACCCAGTACTTC	CASSVGKGQIQETQYF
once	-	TRBV19	TRBJ1-5	TGTGCCAGTAGAGCAAATTTGGGCAATCAGCCCCAGCATTTT	CASRANLGNQPQHF
-	TRBD1	TRBV5-1	TRBJ2-1	TGCGCCAGCAGCTTGAATGACAGGGGGCAATTAGAGCAGTTCTTC	CASSLNDRGQLEQFF
-	TRBD2	TRBV7-3	TRBJ2-1	TGTGCCAGCAGCTTAGAAGCGGGGGGCAACAATGAGCAGTTCTTC	CASSLEAGGNNEQFF
-	TRBD1	TRBV18	TRBJ1-1	TGTGCCAGCTCCTCCGAGACAGGGGGCGGCGGCACTGAAGCTTTCTTT	CASSSETGGGGTEAFF
once	-	TRBV6-1	TRBJ2-1	TGTGCCAGCAGTGAAGATATCAGGGGCAATGAGCAGTTCTTC	CASSEDIRGNEQFF
-	-	TRBV2	TRBJ1-4	TGTGCCAGCAGGTTCTTTGAAAAACTGTTTTTT	CASRFFEKLFF
-	-	TRBV21-1	TRBJ2-3	TGTGCCAGCAGCGGCGGCCAGGGAATGGCAAAGCAGTATTTT	CASSGGQGMAKQYF
once	-	TRBV9	TRBJ2-1	TGTGCCAGCAGCATCCAGTGGGCAAATGAGCAGTTCTTC	CASSIQWANEQFF
-	TRBD2	TRBV2	TRBJ2-2	TGTGCCAGCATTAGGACTAGCGGGGCCGGGGAGCTGTTTTTT	CASIRTSGAGELFF
once	TRBD1	TRBV10-3	TRBJ1-1	TGTGCCATCAGTGAGTCCCCAGGGGGCATGAACACTGAAGCTTTCTTT	CAISESPGGMNTEAFF
-	-	TRBV25-1	TRBJ1-3	TGTGCCAGTCATGGCGGGGCCTCTGGAAACACCATATATTTT	CASHGGASGNTIYF